The 24 T cell receptor beta chains presented below share a single source sample, sequenced in a study of vaccination effects on CD4 cells after COVID-19. Antigen-specific CD4+ T cells were expanded with viral peptide pools in the ViraFEST assay before sequencing. With more than 9 days of culture completed, CD4+ T cells were isolated. Each person got two doses of an mRNA SARS-CoV-2 vaccine, BNT162b2 or mRNA-1273. These receptors lack a known antigen. Assay: immunoSEQ multiplex PCR; the TCRdb copy retains only in-frame clones and omits some. The profile covers around 15,000 clones, with 70% to 80% appearing a single time and approximately 20% taken by the ten largest. Sequenced material: CD4+ T cells from PBMCs cultured with HCoV-NL63 spike peptides, taken after COVID-19 vaccination. These receptors were obtained from a human donor who received a COVID-19 vaccine.

This chain uses TRBV7-9 with TRBJ1-1; 7 bases line up with TRBD1. The J segment lost 1 base and the V segment lost 4 bases, leaving 6 bases of the junction unmatched. Germline V CDR1 and CDR2: SEHNR, FQNEAQ (reference sequence). This CDR3 is 15 amino acids long. The CDR3 reads CASSSTGVGNTEAFF. For the CDR3, the DNA is TGTGCCAGCAGCTCTACAGGGGTTGGGAACACTGAAGCTTTCTTT.

V and J are TRBV21-1 and TRBJ2-7; the table's D gene call, TRBD1, was not cross checked with the DNA. TRBV21-1 is termed a pseudogene. This CDR3 region has 16 residues. CDR3 bases: TGTGCCAGCAGCAAAGAGGCACAGGTCCACTCCTACGAGCAGTACTTC. Its translation is CASSKEAQVHSYEQYF.

The V and J genes are TRBV28 and TRBJ1-5, with D tentatively TRBD1 (5 bases). The germline CDR1 and CDR2 sequences are MDHEN and SYDVKM. The CDR3 has 14 residues. V lost 6 bases, J lost 7 bases, and 16 bases lay in between. The CDR3 here is CASRWGQGGQPQHF. The CDR3 bases are TGTGCCAGCAGGTGGGGTCAGGGTGGACAGCCCCAGCATTTT.

In its sample, this clone was seen once. V usage is TRBV12-3 or TRBV12-4 and J usage is TRBJ1-1; 8 bases fit TRBD1. With 3 bases clipped from V and 11 bases from J, the junction kept 2 bases outside the gene matches. This CDR3 comprises 11 residues. The CDR3 loop is CASSLGQAAFF. The CDR3 nucleotides read TGTGCCAGCAGTTTGGGACAGGCCGCTTTCTTT.

This chain joins TRBV2 and TRBJ1-4, with D uncertain. Deletions cut 7 bases from V and 10 bases from J, with 10 bases between. The germline V gene encodes CDR1 SNHLY and CDR2 FYNNEI. The CDR3 sequence is 11 residues long. The CDR3 loop reads CASTPEGKLFF. The CDR3 DNA is TGTGCCAGCACTCCAGAGGGAAAACTGTTTTTT.

The V and J genes are TRBV7-2 and TRBJ2-2; D possibly uses TRBD1 or TRBD2 (6 bases each). The V and J ends lost 5 bases and 4 bases respectively, with 8 bases between them. The CDR3 length is 13 residues. Germline V lookup: CDR1 SGHTA, CDR2 FQGNSA. The CDR3, as DNA: TGTGCCAGCAGCGGGGGGCTCACCGGGGAGCTGTTTTTT. It encodes CASSGGLTGELFF.

V gene TRBV20-1 combines with J gene TRBJ2-1; 15 nucleotides agree with TRBD2. After removal of 3 bases from V and 7 bases from J, the junction contained 13 bases not matched to a gene. This CDR3 comprises 18 residues. Germline-derived CDR1 and CDR2 are DFQATT and SNEGSKA (reference sequence). CDR3 nucleotides: TGCAGTGCTAGTTCTGGACTAGCGGGAGGGTGGTACCGTAATGAGCAGTTCTTC. This translates into CSASSGLAGGWYRNEQFF.

The chain recombines TRBV5-8 with TRBJ1-6; 7 bases match TRBD1. CDR1 is SGHTS and CDR2 is YDEGEE in the germline V gene. The CDR3 consists of 17 residues. V lost 4 bases, J lost 5 bases, and 12 bases stayed unmatched. The CDR3 sequence: CASSRYRGRWDNSPLHF. The CDR3 DNA follows: TGTGCCAGCAGCCGCTACAGGGGCCGCTGGGATAATTCACCCCTCCACTTT. Supplemented by reference TRBV5-8 and TRBJ1-6, the full variable domain reads EAGVTQSPTHLIKTRGQQATLRCSPISGHTSVYWYQQALGLGLQFLLWYDEGEERNRGNFPPRFSGRQFPNYSSELNVNALELEDSALYLCASSRYRGRWDNSPLHFGNGTRLTVT.

The CDR3 DNA is TGTGCCAGCACCTTGAACTCTGGAAACACCATATATTTT. Residues: CASTLNSGNTIYF. The chain uses TRBV2 and TRBJ1-3; D not certain. Trimming stripped 7 bases from V and 0 bases from J, with 7 bases between. Germline V lookup: CDR1 SNHLY, CDR2 FYNNEI. The CDR3 is made up of 13 amino acids.

The CDR3 spells CASSLSYLRGSGNTIYF. Here the CDR3 DNA reads TGTGCCAGCAGCTTGTCTTACTTGAGGGGCTCTGGAAACACCATATATTTT. The gene calls are TRBV5-6 and TRBJ1-3; tentative D call: TRBD1 (5 bases). The V end lost 1 base, the J end lost 0 bases, and 14 bases lay between the germline ends. The length of the CDR3 is 17 residues. Per the germline V gene, CDR1 is SGHDT and CDR2 is YYEEEE.

The rearrangement links TRBV4-1 to TRBJ1-6, with a weak D call TRBD1 (5 bases). The CDR3 is 17 amino acids. Trimming left V 4 bases short and J 6 bases short, with 19 bases between. Per germline, CDR1 MGHRA and CDR2 YSYEKL. CDR3 residues: CASSPRFGTAVNSPLHF. Written as DNA, the CDR3 is TGCGCCAGCAGCCCGCGATTCGGGACGGCAGTTAATTCACCCCTCCACTTT.

This clone has more than one count but fewer than ten. The rearrangement uses TRBV29-1 and TRBJ2-2; no reliable D call. Trimming shortened V by 0 bases and J by 8 bases, and 10 bases separated the two germline ends. Germline CDR1 reads SQVTM; CDR2 reads ANQGSEA. This CDR3 has 13 amino acids. The chain's CDR3 is CSVEEPTSGELFF. The CDR3 nucleotides are TGCAGCGTTGAAGAACCAACCTCAGGGGAGCTGTTTTTT.

The V call is TRBV9, the J call TRBJ1-2; D not certain. The CDR3 runs to 14 residues. V gave up 0 bases and J gave up 2 bases, with 8 bases separating them. CDR1 is SGDLS, CDR2 YYNGEE, per germline. The chain's CDR3 is CASSVDLGNYGYTF. Here the CDR3 DNA reads TGTGCCAGCAGCGTAGATCTGGGGAACTATGGCTACACCTTC.

The count of this clone is one. The V call is TRBV19, the J call TRBJ2-7; tentatively, D is TRBD2 (6 bases). The germline V gene encodes CDR1 LNHDA and CDR2 SQIVND (reference sequence). Trimming shortened V by 3 bases and J by 3 bases, and 15 bases separated the two germline ends. This CDR3 comprises 15 residues. The CDR3 region is CASSIGGTGGYEQYF. CDR3 DNA: TGTGCCAGTAGTATCGGGGGTACCGGTGGCTACGAGCAGTACTTC.

In DNA, the CDR3 is TGTGCCACCAGTGATCCGCTGAAGGACAGGGGTTCCAAAAACATTCAGTACTTC. Amino acids: CATSDPLKDRGSKNIQYF. The chain recombines TRBV24-1 with TRBJ2-4, with 9 bases lining up with TRBD1. Trimming cost V 3 bases and J 2 bases; bases outside gene matches: 10. The CDR3 sequence is 18 residues long. Germline V gene sequence: CDR1 KGHDR, CDR2 SFDVKD.

The gene calls are TRBV2 and TRBJ2-5, with 9 bases fitting TRBD2. V dropped 6 bases and J dropped 3; count of bases not matched to a gene: 5. This CDR3 has 14 residues. Germline-derived CDR1 and CDR2 are SNHLY and FYNNEI. The CDR3 protein is CASRFLAGKETQYF. As DNA, the CDR3 is TGTGCCAGCAGATTCCTAGCGGGGAAAGAGACCCAGTACTTC. Full variable domain (outside the CDR3, taken from reference TRBV2 and TRBJ2-5): EPEVTQTPSHQVTQMGQEVILRCVPISNHLYFYWYRQILGQKVEFLVSFYNNEISEKSEIFDDQFSVERPDGSNFTLKIRSTKLEDSAMYFCASRFLAGKETQYFGPGTRLLVL.

Only a few counts were recorded for this clone. The rearrangement uses TRBV28 and TRBJ1-3; D may be TRBD1 (5 bases). Trimming shortened V by 7 bases and J by 4 bases, and 14 bases separated the two germline ends. This CDR3 spans 14 amino acids. Per the germline V gene, CDR1 is MDHEN and CDR2 is SYDVKM. The CDR3 loop is CASTLGGYGNTIYF. The DNA for the CDR3 is TGTGCCAGCACTTTGGGGGGGTACGGAAACACCATATATTTT.

The sample holds one count of this clone. The rearrangement links TRBV3-1 (or the pseudogene TRBV3-2) to TRBJ1-1; D call uncertain. The V end lost 3 bases, the J end lost 0 bases, and 5 bases lay between the germline ends. Germline-derived CDR1 and CDR2 are LGHDT and YNNKEL (reference sequence). The CDR3 is made up of 13 amino acids. CDR3 residues: CASSQWMNTEAFF. CDR3 sequence (DNA): TGTGCCAGCAGCCAGTGGATGAACACTGAAGCTTTCTTT.

J is TRBJ2-5 and V is TRBV5-6; TRBD1 agrees at 10 bases. Germline-derived CDR1 and CDR2 are SGHDT and YYEEEE. The CDR3 has 16 amino acids. V trimming: 4 bases; J trimming: 5 bases; junction bases outside the gene matches: 11. The CDR3 spells CASSETGGFRGETQYF. CDR3 nucleotides: TGTGCCAGCAGCGAGACAGGGGGCTTTCGAGGGGAGACCCAGTACTTC.

The chain carries TRBV11-3 and TRBJ2-1; TRBD1 or TRBD2 may be the D gene (5 bases each). Looked up from germline, CDR1 is SGHNT and CDR2 is YENEEA. V was cut by 4 bases and J by 9 bases, with 13 bases left in between. The CDR3 is made up of 13 amino acids. DNA for the CDR3: TGTGCCAGCAGCTCTCTCAGGGACGGTGAGCAGTTCTTC. It translates to CASSSLRDGEQFF.

The rearrangement uses TRBV19 and TRBJ2-3; D is perhaps TRBD2 (6 bases). The CDR3 is made up of 16 amino acids. V was clipped by 4 bases and J by 1 base, with 15 bases between them. CDR1 is LNHDA, CDR2 SQIVND, per germline (reference sequence). This CDR3 is CASSSSSGLRTDTQYF. The CDR3 DNA reads as TGTGCCAGTAGTAGTTCCAGCGGGCTCCGCACAGATACGCAGTATTTT.

This chain joins TRBV11-1 and TRBJ1-1; no firm D call. Germline CDR1 reads SGHAT; CDR2 reads FQDESV (reference sequence). The CDR3 length is 15 residues. Trimming stripped 5 bases from V and 0 bases from J, with 13 bases between. This CDR3 is CASSPGQIMNTEAFF. CDR3 in DNA: TGTGCCAGCAGCCCGGGTCAGATCATGAACACTGAAGCTTTCTTT.

The J gene is TRBJ1-2, the V gene TRBV27; possibly TRBD1 for D (5 bases). The CDR3 extends over 14 amino acids. Per the germline V gene, CDR1 is MNHEY and CDR2 is SMNVEV (reference sequence). Trimming stripped 6 bases from V and 8 bases from J, with 19 bases between. The CDR3 loop reads CASRTLGTARGYTF. The CDR3 DNA follows: TGTGCCAGCAGAACCCTAGGGACCGCCAGGGGCTACACCTTC.

This clone was counted a single time. V gene TRBV2 combines with J gene TRBJ2-7; 8 nucleotides align to TRBD2. The CDR3 has 14 residues. The V segment lost 4 bases and the J segment 3 bases; nucleotides outside the gene matches: 5. Germline V gene sequence: CDR1 SNHLY, CDR2 FYNNEI. CDR3 sequence reads: CASSVAGPHYEQYF. DNA of the CDR3: TGTGCCAGCAGTGTAGCGGGACCCCACTACGAGCAGTACTTC.